Listed below are T cell receptor beta chains from one sample, sequenced in a study of cytomegalovirus exposure and HLA in healthy donors. Only in-frame clones appear in the TCRdb table, and some are missing; sequencing was by immunoSEQ multiplex PCR. Its table lists 150,000 or so clones. The sample taken for sequencing was PBMCs. Every receptor here comes from a woman in her forties or fifties in good health and CMV-seronegative. Each CDR3 is given with its conserved first and last residue. Fields, in order: V gene, J gene, D gene, CDR3 DNA, CDR3 protein. A D gene is named only where the DNA matches it firmly.

V gene: TRBV4-2
J gene: TRBJ2-1
D gene: -
CDR3 DNA: TGTGCCAGCAGCCAAGCCGGAGTGGCAGGGGATGAGCAGTTCTTC
CDR3 protein: CASSQAGVAGDEQFF

V gene: TRBV28
J gene: TRBJ2-7
D gene: -
CDR3 DNA: TGTGCCAGCAGTTTAGGATTGGCCTCTTTGACTGAATCGTACGAGCAGTACTTC
CDR3 protein: CASSLGLASLTESYEQYF

V gene: TRBV5-1
J gene: TRBJ1-6
D gene: -
CDR3 DNA: TGCGCCAGCAGCTTGGGCTCAGTGGATAATTCACCCCTCCACTTT
CDR3 protein: CASSLGSVDNSPLHF

V gene: TRBV27
J gene: TRBJ1-2
D gene: -
CDR3 DNA: TGTGCCAGCAGTTTATCCAGCGTAGAGGGGAGGAGGGGTGGCTACACCTTC
CDR3 protein: CASSLSSVEGRRGGYTF

V gene: TRBV28
J gene: TRBJ2-7
D gene: TRBD2
CDR3 DNA: TGTGCCAGCAGTTTTCTGGAGAGGGCGGGAGGCTCCTACGAGCAGTACTTC
CDR3 protein: CASSFLERAGGSYEQYF

V gene: TRBV5-1
J gene: TRBJ1-2
D gene: -
CDR3 DNA: TGCGCCAGTACGTTGGCAGGGGATAACTATGGCTACACCTTC
CDR3 protein: CASTLAGDNYGYTF

V gene: TRBV14
J gene: TRBJ1-6
D gene: TRBD1
CDR3 DNA: TGTGCCAGCAGCCAAGAGGGACAGGGGTGGAATTCACCCCTCCACTTT
CDR3 protein: CASSQEGQGWNSPLHF

V gene: TRBV18
J gene: TRBJ1-2
D gene: -
CDR3 DNA: TGTGCCAGCTCACCCTCCTCAGGGGCAATGGATGGCTACACCTTC
CDR3 protein: CASSPSSGAMDGYTF

V gene: TRBV9
J gene: TRBJ1-3
D gene: -
CDR3 DNA: TGTGCCAGCAGCGTAGGAGACTCTGGAAACACCATATATTTT
CDR3 protein: CASSVGDSGNTIYF

V gene: TRBV28
J gene: TRBJ1-6
D gene: TRBD1
CDR3 DNA: TGTGCCAGCAGTGGACAGGGGGCAGCGACACCCCTCCACTTT
CDR3 protein: CASSGQGAATPLHF

V gene: TRBV2
J gene: TRBJ1-1
D gene: -
CDR3 DNA: TGTGCCAGCAGCGAAGACAGGAACACTGAAGCTTTCTTT
CDR3 protein: CASSEDRNTEAFF

V gene: TRBV9
J gene: TRBJ1-3
D gene: -
CDR3 DNA: TGTGCCAGCAGCGTAGTGGGGGGAACTGGAAACACCATATATTTT
CDR3 protein: CASSVVGGTGNTIYF

V gene: TRBV28
J gene: TRBJ2-5
D gene: -
CDR3 DNA: TGTGCCAACTTAGATTTAAGGGAGTCCAGACAAGAGACCCAGTACTTC
CDR3 protein: CANLDLRESRQETQYF

V gene: TRBV15
J gene: TRBJ2-1
D gene: TRBD1
CDR3 DNA: TGTGCCACCAGCAGAGATCGAGGACAGGGGAATAGCAATGAGCAGTTCTTC
CDR3 protein: CATSRDRGQGNSNEQFF

V gene: TRBV6-5
J gene: TRBJ1-2
D gene: TRBD1
CDR3 DNA: TGTGCCAGCAGTTACGCGGACAGGGGACGGGGCTACACCTTC
CDR3 protein: CASSYADRGRGYTF

V gene: TRBV6-6
J gene: TRBJ1-3
D gene: -
CDR3 DNA: TGTGCCACTTTACGGGGTGTATCTGGAAACACCATATATTTT
CDR3 protein: CATLRGVSGNTIYF

V gene: TRBV28
J gene: TRBJ2-7
D gene: TRBD2
CDR3 DNA: TGTGCCAGCAGTCTAGCGGGAGGCTCCTGGGGGAACGAGCAGTACTTC
CDR3 protein: CASSLAGGSWGNEQYF

V gene: TRBV10-3
J gene: TRBJ1-2
D gene: -
CDR3 DNA: TGTGCCATCAGTGGGACAGAATACTATGGCTACACCTTC
CDR3 protein: CAISGTEYYGYTF

V gene: TRBV7-2
J gene: TRBJ2-6
D gene: -
CDR3 DNA: TGTGCCAGCAGCCGAGGACTTTCTGGGGCCAACGTCCTGACTTTC
CDR3 protein: CASSRGLSGANVLTF

V gene: TRBV4-2
J gene: TRBJ2-1
D gene: -
CDR3 DNA: TGTGCCAGCAGCCTACATAGCGGAAGCTCCTACAATGAGCAGTTCTTC
CDR3 protein: CASSLHSGSSYNEQFF

V gene: TRBV11-2
J gene: TRBJ1-2
D gene: -
CDR3 DNA: TGTGCCAGCAGCTTAATTGGAGGCTATGGCTACACCTTC
CDR3 protein: CASSLIGGYGYTF

V gene: TRBV4-2
J gene: TRBJ2-6
D gene: -
CDR3 DNA: TGTGCCAGCAGCCAACCTATACTCAGCGGGCCTGGGGCCAACGTCCTGACTTTC
CDR3 protein: CASSQPILSGPGANVLTF

V gene: TRBV5-1
J gene: TRBJ2-1
D gene: -
CDR3 DNA: TGCGCCAGCAGCTTGAGCGGAGGAGACAATGAGCAGTTCTTC
CDR3 protein: CASSLSGGDNEQFF

V gene: TRBV5-4
J gene: TRBJ2-5
D gene: TRBD2
CDR3 DNA: TGTGCCAGCAGCGCGGGGACTAGCGGGACCCAGTACTTC
CDR3 protein: CASSAGTSGTQYF

V gene: TRBV19
J gene: TRBJ1-1
D gene: -
CDR3 DNA: TGTGCCAGTAGTATAGGTGGGCTTCAGGCTTTCTTT
CDR3 protein: CASSIGGLQAFF

V gene: TRBV11-2
J gene: TRBJ2-7
D gene: -
CDR3 DNA: TGTGCCAGCAGCCCCCGGACAGCATCCTACGAGCAGTACTTC
CDR3 protein: CASSPRTASYEQYF

V gene: TRBV4-1
J gene: TRBJ1-2
D gene: -
CDR3 DNA: TGCGCCAGCAGCCAAGGGCCATCACCTAACTATGGCTACACCTTC
CDR3 protein: CASSQGPSPNYGYTF

V gene: TRBV19
J gene: TRBJ1-2
D gene: -
CDR3 DNA: TGTGCCAGTAGTATAAACAGTGGCTACACCTTC
CDR3 protein: CASSINSGYTF

V gene: TRBV28
J gene: TRBJ1-6
D gene: TRBD1
CDR3 DNA: TGTGCCAGCAGTGGACAGGGTTCACCCCTCCACTTT
CDR3 protein: CASSGQGSPLHF

V gene: TRBV29-1
J gene: TRBJ2-1
D gene: TRBD2
CDR3 DNA: TGCAGCGTGGACTCCCCGGGACTAGCGGGACCCATACCCTACTACAATGAGCAGTTCTTC
CDR3 protein: CSVDSPGLAGPIPYYNEQFF

V gene: TRBV9
J gene: TRBJ2-1
D gene: TRBD2
CDR3 DNA: TGTGCCAGCAGCCCCGCGGGAGCCAATGAGCAGTTCTTC
CDR3 protein: CASSPAGANEQFF

V gene: TRBV30
J gene: TRBJ1-2
D gene: TRBD1
CDR3 DNA: TGTGCCTTCGAGACAGGGGCGGGAGGCTACACCTTC
CDR3 protein: CAFETGAGGYTF

V gene: TRBV2
J gene: TRBJ2-3
D gene: TRBD1
CDR3 DNA: TGTGCCCCCAGGGGGACAGAGAACACAGATACGCAGTATTTT
CDR3 protein: CAPRGTENTDTQYF

V gene: TRBV4-2
J gene: TRBJ2-3
D gene: -
CDR3 DNA: TGTGCCAGCAGCCCCATCGGGAAAGATACGCAGTATTTT
CDR3 protein: CASSPIGKDTQYF

V gene: TRBV19
J gene: TRBJ1-1
D gene: -
CDR3 DNA: TGTGCCAGTAGTATAGACAGACGGGGCACTGAAGCTTTCTTT
CDR3 protein: CASSIDRRGTEAFF

V gene: TRBV5-4
J gene: TRBJ2-7
D gene: TRBD1
CDR3 DNA: TGTGCCAGCAGCTTGGGTGGGACAGGGACCTCCTACGAGCAGTACTTC
CDR3 protein: CASSLGGTGTSYEQYF

V gene: TRBV29-1
J gene: TRBJ1-1
D gene: TRBD1
CDR3 DNA: TGCAGCGTTTCGGGACAGACAAACACTGAAGCTTTCTTT
CDR3 protein: CSVSGQTNTEAFF

V gene: TRBV14
J gene: TRBJ2-1
D gene: -
CDR3 DNA: TGTGCCAGCAGCCAAGTCAGAGACTCCTTTCTCTACAATGAGCAGTTCTTC
CDR3 protein: CASSQVRDSFLYNEQFF

V gene: TRBV7-8
J gene: TRBJ1-5
D gene: TRBD1
CDR3 DNA: TGTGCCAGCAGCTTTGGGAGACAGGGCAAACAGCCCCAGCATTTT
CDR3 protein: CASSFGRQGKQPQHF

V gene: TRBV7-8
J gene: TRBJ1-2
D gene: -
CDR3 DNA: TGTGCCAGCAGTGCAGCCGGGACAACGTCGGGCTACACCTTC
CDR3 protein: CASSAAGTTSGYTF

V gene: TRBV2
J gene: TRBJ2-7
D gene: TRBD2
CDR3 DNA: TGTGCCAGCAGGGGGGGACTAGCGGGCTCCTACGAGCAGTACTTC
CDR3 protein: CASRGGLAGSYEQYF

V gene: TRBV9
J gene: TRBJ1-3
D gene: -
CDR3 DNA: TGTGCCAGCAGCGTTTCGGGGAACTCTGGAAACACCATATATTTT
CDR3 protein: CASSVSGNSGNTIYF

V gene: TRBV7-2
J gene: TRBJ2-1
D gene: TRBD2
CDR3 DNA: TGTGCCAGCAGCAGGGGACTAGCGGGAGGGCACAATGAGCAGTTCTTC
CDR3 protein: CASSRGLAGGHNEQFF

V gene: TRBV28
J gene: TRBJ2-5
D gene: TRBD2
CDR3 DNA: TGTGCCAGCAGTCCCCCTAGCGGATTCGGGGAGACCCAGTACTTC
CDR3 protein: CASSPPSGFGETQYF

V gene: TRBV5-8
J gene: TRBJ1-2
D gene: -
CDR3 DNA: TGTGCCAGCAGCTTGGTTCGGGTTTACACCTTC
CDR3 protein: CASSLVRVYTF

V gene: TRBV30
J gene: TRBJ2-3
D gene: TRBD2
CDR3 DNA: TGTGCCTGGAGTGGAGCGGGGGCCTACACAGATACGCAGTATTTT
CDR3 protein: CAWSGAGAYTDTQYF

V gene: TRBV4-1
J gene: TRBJ2-7
D gene: TRBD1
CDR3 DNA: TGCGCCAGCAGACATAATAGCGGACAGGGAACCTACGAGCAGTACTTC
CDR3 protein: CASRHNSGQGTYEQYF

V gene: TRBV6-5
J gene: TRBJ1-4
D gene: TRBD1
CDR3 DNA: TGTGCCAGCAGTTACTCGACAGGGGGTAACGGAAAACTGTTTTTT
CDR3 protein: CASSYSTGGNGKLFF